Listed below are T cell receptor beta chains from one sample, sequenced in a study of cytomegalovirus exposure and HLA in healthy donors. Sequencing used immunoSEQ multiplex PCR; TCRdb keeps in-frame clones, though not all of them. The sample records fewer than 250,000 clones, roughly four fifths being singletons. The specimen sequenced was PBMCs. All receptors derive from a woman aged 45-60 years in good health and CMV-seropositive. CDR3s include the opening cysteine and the closing phenylalanine or tryptophan. Where a row states a size, it is once, few, many or the class of an expanded clone; other rows omit it.

cdr3_aa: CASSVRLSGDEKLFF; cdr3_length: 15; v_call: TRBV7-9; clone_size: -
cdr3_aa: CASSHGPGTGLREQFF; cdr3_length: 16; v_call: TRBV4-2; clone_size: once
cdr3_aa: CASRLAETYNEQFF; cdr3_length: 14; v_call: TRBV5-1; clone_size: -
cdr3_aa: CASSSQGRAGELFF; cdr3_length: 14; v_call: TRBV7-3; clone_size: few
cdr3_aa: CARTGSLSQETQYF; cdr3_length: 14; v_call: TRBV23-1; clone_size: -
cdr3_aa: CSASTDFHTDTQYF; cdr3_length: 14; v_call: TRBV29-1; clone_size: -
cdr3_aa: CSVETAGQGEDIQYF; cdr3_length: 15; v_call: TRBV29-1; clone_size: -
cdr3_aa: CASSSTRDRGRHGYTF; cdr3_length: 16; v_call: TRBV5-1; clone_size: -
cdr3_aa: CASRSDRVEETQYF; cdr3_length: 14; v_call: TRBV6-5; clone_size: -
cdr3_aa: CASSLPQGAYGANVLTF; cdr3_length: 17; v_call: TRBV5-6; clone_size: -
cdr3_aa: CASRLGQGATNEKLFF; cdr3_length: 16; v_call: TRBV5-4; clone_size: -
cdr3_aa: CASSQGTLAGADTQYF; cdr3_length: 16; v_call: TRBV14; clone_size: -
cdr3_aa: CASSPDRSRGYTF; cdr3_length: 13; v_call: TRBV19; clone_size: few
cdr3_aa: CASSQYRTANTGELFF; cdr3_length: 16; v_call: TRBV7-3; clone_size: -
cdr3_aa: CASSLWGQGKYEQYF; cdr3_length: 15; v_call: TRBV28; clone_size: few
cdr3_aa: CASIRQGGMNTEAFF; cdr3_length: 15; v_call: TRBV7-9; clone_size: -
cdr3_aa: CASSLARSGGYTF; cdr3_length: 13; v_call: TRBV7-2; clone_size: -
cdr3_aa: CASSDPPQGADGELFF; cdr3_length: 16; v_call: TRBV2; clone_size: -
cdr3_aa: CASRGRGRGYTF; cdr3_length: 12; v_call: TRBV27; clone_size: -
cdr3_aa: CASSYARGEQYF; cdr3_length: 12; v_call: TRBV6-5; clone_size: -
cdr3_aa: CASSQRRTSGGSYEQYF; cdr3_length: 17; v_call: TRBV21-1; clone_size: -
cdr3_aa: CASSQERATGPNTGELFF; cdr3_length: 18; v_call: TRBV4-2; clone_size: -
cdr3_aa: CASSLRAGGSFNEQFF; cdr3_length: 16; v_call: TRBV5-1; clone_size: -
cdr3_aa: CASSLSGQGTYEQYF; cdr3_length: 15; v_call: TRBV27; clone_size: -
cdr3_aa: CASSLKQFRETQYF; cdr3_length: 14; v_call: TRBV7-2; clone_size: -
cdr3_aa: CASSVRGGTEAFF; cdr3_length: 13; v_call: TRBV9; clone_size: -
cdr3_aa: CASSDSSNQPQHF; cdr3_length: 13; v_call: TRBV10-1; clone_size: -
cdr3_aa: CASSAERGAYEQYF; cdr3_length: 14; v_call: TRBV2; clone_size: -
cdr3_aa: CASSERVQGRTDTQYF; cdr3_length: 16; v_call: TRBV6-1; clone_size: few
cdr3_aa: CASSRGPNTGELFF; cdr3_length: 14; v_call: TRBV6-4; clone_size: -
cdr3_aa: CASSLTGINSPLHF; cdr3_length: 14; v_call: TRBV19; clone_size: -
cdr3_aa: CATPTSTSEGTGELFF; cdr3_length: 16; v_call: TRBV2; clone_size: once
cdr3_aa: CASSQDASSGGNNEQFF; cdr3_length: 17; v_call: TRBV4-2; clone_size: -
cdr3_aa: CASSLGREKLFF; cdr3_length: 12; v_call: TRBV13; clone_size: few
cdr3_aa: CASSLRTGTYTF; cdr3_length: 12; v_call: TRBV13; clone_size: -